The next 20 T cell receptor beta chains were all read from a single sample in a study of T cell responses to AZD1222 COVID-19 vaccine. Produced via immunoSEQ multiplex PCR; TCRdb's table is partial and in-frame only. Of 100,000 or so clones listed, roughly 86% are singletons. The sequencing used peripheral blood, collected 28 days after the second AZD1222 dose. These receptors were collected from an adult who received the AZD1222 COVID-19 vaccine.

The chain combines TRBV27 with TRBJ2-1, with TRBD2 matching 10 bases. Germline CDR1 MNHEY, CDR2 SMNVEV (reference sequence). The ends lost 2 bases at V and 8 bases at J; junction bases unmatched: 3. The CDR3 runs to 14 residues. CDR3 in DNA: TGTGCCAGCAGTTTAAGCGGGAGGGTCCATGAGCAGTTCTTC. Its protein product is CASSLSGRVHEQFF.

The V and J genes are TRBV30 and TRBJ1-1, with D maybe TRBD1 (5 bases). The CDR3 sequence is 14 residues long. Germline V CDR1 and CDR2: GTSNPN, SVGIG (reference sequence). The germline V and J ends were trimmed by 4 bases and 10 bases, with 22 bases remaining between them. This CDR3 reads CAWKVFSGTLGAFF. CDR3 coding DNA: TGTGCCTGGAAGGTGTTTTCCGGGACGTTGGGAGCTTTCTTT.

The V and J genes are TRBV12-3 or TRBV12-4 and TRBJ2-1, with TRBD1 identical over 7 bases. The V and J ends lost 3 bases and 9 bases, in that order; junction bases with no gene match: 5. The CDR3 is 13 residues long. The CDR3 bases are TGTGCCAGCAGTTTTGACAGGGCGGCTGAGCAGTTCTTC. It is translated as CASSFDRAAEQFF.

The chain carries TRBV10-3 and TRBJ2-2, with 12 positions matching TRBD2. The CDR3 is 18 residues long. V was pared by 5 bases and J by 3 bases, with 10 bases of the junction left unmatched. The germline V gene has CDR1 ENHRY and CDR2 SYGVKD. For the CDR3, the DNA is TGTGCCATCAGTCCGGCTAGCGGGGGGGCCAGAGACACCGGGGAGCTGTTTTTT. Protein: CAISPASGGARDTGELFF.

The chain combines TRBV19 with TRBJ2-2; 9 nucleotides agree with TRBD1. Trimming took 10 bases from V and 7 from J; bases not matched to a gene: 13. Germline V gives CDR1 LNHDA, CDR2 SQIVND (reference sequence). This CDR3 region has 15 residues. The CDR3 DNA is TGTGCCACTCGACGCGTGGGACAGGGAAACGGGGAGCTGTTTTTT. Protein product: CATRRVGQGNGELFF.

The chain recombines TRBV27 with TRBJ2-3, with 10 bases matching TRBD2. Germline CDR1 MNHEY, CDR2 SMNVEV (reference sequence). CDR3 size: 16 residues. Losses at the gene ends were 2 bases for V and 8 bases for J; bases not matched to a gene: 10. CDR3: CASSLTSGDREGTQYF. The DNA of the CDR3 is TGTGCCAGCAGTTTAACTAGCGGGGATAGGGAGGGTACGCAGTATTTT.

On this clone itself: A read error may produce the germline difference seen at one junction end. The chain employs TRBV7-2 and TRBJ2-2, with 10 bases that match TRBD2. Germline V gene data show CDR1 as SGHTA and CDR2 as FQGNSA. The CDR3 runs 14 residues. For the CDR3, the DNA is TGTGCCAGCAGCCTAGCGGGAGTCGCGCGGGAGCTGTTTTTT. Its protein is CASSLAGVARELFF.

The chain is built from TRBV21-1 and TRBJ2-2; TRBD1 reflects the table's D call only, with no check against the DNA. TRBV21-1 is an annotated pseudogene. The CDR3 consists of 17 residues. CDR3: CASSKVVTHSNTGELFF. In DNA form, the CDR3 reads TGTGCCAGCAGCAAAGTGGTCACACATTCGAACACCGGGGAGCTGTTTTTT.

V is TRBV30 and J is TRBJ1-5; 7 bases fit TRBD1. Germline assignment: CDR1 GTSNPN and CDR2 SVGIG (reference sequence). J was trimmed by 1 base and V by 2 bases; bases with no gene match: 8. The CDR3 totals 16 residues. The CDR3 spells CAWSKRQGLSNQPQHF. The CDR3 DNA sequence: TGTGCCTGGAGTAAACGACAGGGCCTCAGCAATCAGCCCCAGCATTTT.

This chain links TRBV9 with TRBJ1-1; possibly TRBD1 for D (6 bases). The V end lost 3 bases, the J end lost 0 bases, and 9 bases lay between the germline ends. CDR3 length: 14 residues. CDR1 is SGDLS, CDR2 YYNGEE, per germline. CDR3 region: CASSGTGLNTEAFF. CDR3 DNA: TGTGCCAGCAGCGGAACAGGGCTGAACACTGAAGCTTTCTTT.

This clone is a singleton in its sample. The chain links TRBV11-2 to TRBJ2-1, with D unresolved. Trimming took 2 bases from V and 9 from J, leaving 14 bases between them. Germline CDR1 is SGHAT and CDR2 is FQNNGV. This CDR3 has 14 residues. CDR3 DNA: TGTGCCAGCAGCTTAAAAGGTGCCGCAGCTGAGCAGTTCTTC. Translated, it gives CASSLKGAAAEQFF.

The rearrangement links TRBV29-1 to TRBJ2-3; unclear D gene. V was pared by 5 bases and J by 6 bases, with 9 bases between. This CDR3 contains 11 residues. The germline V gene encodes CDR1 SQVTM and CDR2 ANQGSEA. This CDR3 is CSVKGGDTQYF. The CDR3 DNA reads as TGCAGCGTTAAGGGTGGCGATACGCAGTATTTT.

The chain employs TRBV3-1 (or the pseudogene TRBV3-2) and TRBJ2-1; 7 bases fit TRBD2. Germline V gene lookup returns CDR1 LGHDT and CDR2 YNNKEL (reference sequence). V trimming: 5 bases; J trimming: 0 bases; junction bases outside the gene matches: 7. This CDR3 has 16 residues. Written as DNA, the CDR3 is TGTGCCAGCAGCTTCCGCGGGGGAAGCTCCTACAATGAGCAGTTCTTC. It codes for CASSFRGGSSYNEQFF.

Regarding this clone: Given a much more abundant clone one base away, this may be a read error. V and J are TRBV15 and TRBJ2-5; D gene unclear. Germline V gene lookup returns CDR1 LNHNV and CDR2 YYDKDF (reference sequence). The CDR3 is 11 residues long. The germline V and J ends were trimmed by 5 bases and 4 bases, with 5 bases remaining between them. CDR3 nucleotide sequence: TGTGCCACCAGCCTCACAGAGACCCAGTACTTC. As protein: CATSLTETQYF.

The chain uses TRBV18 and TRBJ1-2; TRBD1 matches 8 bases. Germline V gene data show CDR1 as KGHSH and CDR2 as LQKENI. V shed 2 bases and J 4 bases; nucleotides not matched to a gene: 6. This CDR3 comprises 15 residues. The CDR3 region is CASSPMTGEGYGYTF. CDR3 nucleotide sequence: TGTGCCAGCTCACCAATGACAGGGGAAGGCTATGGCTACACCTTC.

This rearrangement joins TRBV29-1 to TRBJ2-1, with a possible D match to TRBD1 (5 bases). Germline V gene sequence: CDR1 SQVTM, CDR2 ANQGSEA. V was trimmed by 7 bases and J by 5 bases, leaving 15 bases between them. This CDR3 has 13 residues. CDR3 DNA sequence: TGCAGCGCTTTTAAGACAGTTCACAATGAGCAGTTCTTC. Its translation: CSAFKTVHNEQFF.

The rearrangement uses TRBV4-1 and TRBJ2-3, with D possibly matching TRBD2 (6 bases). Trimming took 0 bases from V and 3 from J, leaving 7 bases between them. The CDR3 sequence is 14 residues long. Germline-derived CDR1 and CDR2 are MGHRA and YSYEKL. CDR3 sequence: CASSQEGGTDTQYF. In nucleotides, the CDR3 is TGCGCCAGCAGCCAAGAGGGGGGTACAGATACGCAGTATTTT.

The chain couples TRBV6-5 to TRBJ1-1; D gene ambiguous. This CDR3 is 14 amino acids long. V was cut by 2 bases and J by 1 base, with 8 bases left in between. Germline V gene lookup returns CDR1 MNHEY and CDR2 SVGAGI. CDR3 sequence reads: CASSYRGGNTEAFF. The CDR3, as DNA: TGTGCCAGCAGTTACCGCGGCGGGAACACTGAAGCTTTCTTT.

This clone was picked up a small number of times. The chain uses TRBV7-9 and TRBJ1-2; 8 bases align to TRBD1. The V gene's germline CDR1 is SEHNR and CDR2 FQNEAQ (reference sequence). The length of the CDR3 is 17 residues. The V and J ends lost 5 bases and 6 bases, in that order; junction bases with no gene match: 17. The CDR3 spells CASSLGRGTGGDNGYTF. The CDR3 coding sequence is TGTGCCAGCAGCCTAGGTCGCGGGACAGGAGGCGACAATGGCTACACCTTC.

The chain carries TRBV19 and TRBJ2-1; D may be TRBD2 (5 bases). Germline V gene sequence: CDR1 LNHDA, CDR2 SQIVND (reference sequence). The CDR3 consists of 14 residues. Trimming pared 1 base from V and 5 bases from J, leaving 9 bases between. The CDR3 loop is CASSIGGYDNEQFF. DNA for the CDR3: TGTGCCAGTAGTATAGGAGGGTATGACAATGAGCAGTTCTTC.